A single sample is the source of the 5 T cell receptor beta chains below, sequenced in a study of OX40 agonist ivuxolimab in advanced cancers. Generated by immunoSEQ multiplex PCR, the TCRdb table keeps only in-frame clones and is missing some. Counted here are over 60,000 clones, 85% occurring once; the ten biggest clones make up approximately 3.7%. The sequenced sample was CD4+ or CD8+ T cells sorted from blood, obtained in a trial of the OX40 agonist ivuxolimab. These receptors all stem from an adult with an advanced solid tumor such as melanoma, head and neck, liver or kidney cancer.

The V and J genes are TRBV9 and TRBJ2-4; the D gene is possibly TRBD1 (6 bases). CDR3 length: 16 amino acids. The V end lost 0 bases, the J end lost 5 bases, and 15 bases lay between the germline ends. In germline, CDR1 is SGDLS, CDR2 YYNGEE. Here the CDR3 reads CASSVAGTGWENIQYF. In nucleotides, the CDR3 is TGTGCCAGCAGCGTAGCTGGAACAGGGTGGGAAAACATTCAGTACTTC.

The V gene is TRBV19, the J gene TRBJ2-5; 12 nucleotides align to TRBD1. CDR1 LNHDA and CDR2 SQIVND come from the germline V gene (reference sequence). V lost 3 bases, J lost 7 bases, and 3 bases stayed unmatched. The CDR3 length is 14 residues. For the CDR3, the DNA is TGTGCCAGTAGTATCTCGGGACAGGGGGCGACCCAGTACTTC. This encodes CASSISGQGATQYF.

DNA of the CDR3: TGTGCCAGCAGCATCTCCTTCCTTTTCCCTGGAAACACCATATATTTT. It translates to CASSISFLFPGNTIYF. V gene TRBV7-2 combines with J gene TRBJ1-3; D is uncertain. This CDR3 is 16 amino acids long. Trimming left V 5 bases short and J 2 bases short, with 16 bases between. Germline V gene data show CDR1 as SGHTA and CDR2 as FQGNSA.

The V gene is TRBV9, the J gene TRBJ2-7, with D maybe TRBD1 (6 bases). Germline V gene sequence: CDR1 SGDLS, CDR2 YYNGEE. The CDR3 consists of 15 residues. The ends were cut back, 0 bases at V and 2 bases at J, with 12 bases in the middle. DNA for the CDR3: TGTGCCAGCAGCGTAGAACAGGGCCCCCCCTACGAGCAGTACTTC. Translated: CASSVEQGPPYEQYF.

The rearrangement links TRBV15 to TRBJ1-1, with D uncertain. V gave up 3 bases and J gave up 1 base, with 0 bases separating them. The CDR3 runs 11 residues. In germline, CDR1 is LNHNV, CDR2 YYDKDF (reference sequence). CDR3 sequence: CATSRNTEAFF. The DNA of the CDR3 is TGTGCCACCAGCAGGAACACTGAAGCTTTCTTT.